This T cell receptor (beta chain) was recovered during a study of a mutant IDH1 vaccine in newly diagnosed glioma. Some clones are missing from TCRdb's copy, which holds only in-frame ones; the method was immunoSEQ multiplex PCR. This table has about 30,000 clones, roughly 82% appearing once. In this sample, this clone turned up once. The antigen remains undetermined. The study, taken as a whole, reports: Patients mounted vaccine-induced immune responses in approximately 93% of cases.

Time point noted: baseline, week 1 (first vaccination visit). Treatment defined: pre-vaccination baseline after standard-of-care therapy. V gave up 1 base and J gave up 1 base, with 6 bases separating them. The CDR3 runs to 14 residues. The germline gives CDR1 LNHNV, CDR2 YYDKDF (reference sequence). The chain carries TRBV15 and TRBJ2-3; D not certain. Sequences were derived from PBMCs, sampled from a glioma patient treated with radiotherapy, temozolomide or both. The TCR comes from a man aged 25 to 40 with glioma. The CDR3 is CATSRGSGTDTQYF. The CDR3 bases are TGTGCCACCAGCAGAGGGAGCGGCACAGATACGCAGTATTTT.